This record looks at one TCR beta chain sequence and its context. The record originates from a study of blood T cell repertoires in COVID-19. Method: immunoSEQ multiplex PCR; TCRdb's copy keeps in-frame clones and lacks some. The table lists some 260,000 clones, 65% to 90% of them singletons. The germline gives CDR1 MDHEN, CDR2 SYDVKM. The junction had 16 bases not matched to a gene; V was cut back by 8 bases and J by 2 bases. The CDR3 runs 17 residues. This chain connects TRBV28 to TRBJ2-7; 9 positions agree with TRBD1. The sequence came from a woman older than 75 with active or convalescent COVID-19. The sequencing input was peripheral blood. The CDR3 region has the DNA TGTGCCAGCCTAACCGCCAGCGGGACAGGGTTAACCTACGAGCAGTACTTC. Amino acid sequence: CASLTASGTGLTYEQYF.